This passage covers 26 T cell receptor beta chains from one sample sequenced in a study of T-cell memory formation after mild COVID-19. TCRdb re-analysed the 5' RACE reads in MiXCR, keeping a single row per CDR3 protein. The table records about 470,000 distinct CDR3 sequences, 18% of them present only once. The sample consisted of PBMCs or a T cell subset sorted from them (not recorded which). The receptors stem from an adult woman who had mild COVID-19 (a few samples of this study predate the infection). Cell type and time point are not known.

The genes are TRBV15 and TRBJ2-7; 7 nucleotides line up with TRBD1. CDR1 is LNHNV and CDR2 is YYDKDF in the germline V gene (reference sequence). V gave up 0 bases and J gave up 5 bases; unmatched junction bases: 4. The length of the CDR3 is 14 residues. The CDR3 nucleotides read TGTGCCACCAGCAGAGATCAGGGGGACGACGAGCAGTACTTC. Its protein product is CATSRDQGDDEQYF.

The chain joins TRBV6-5 to TRBJ2-3; D tentatively reads TRBD1 or TRBD2 (5 bases each). Germline-derived CDR1 and CDR2 are MNHEY and SVGAGI. The germline V and J ends were trimmed by 7 bases and 2 bases, with 16 bases remaining between them. The CDR3 contains 15 residues. The CDR3 region is CASNIRGGITDTQYF. CDR3 coding DNA: TGTGCCAGCAACATCCGGGGCGGTATCACAGATACGCAGTATTTT.

The chain carries TRBV3-1 and TRBJ1-2; D not certain. Trimming pared 2 bases from V and 8 bases from J, leaving 6 bases between. The CDR3 is made up of 11 amino acids. Germline V gene sequence: CDR1 LGHDT, CDR2 YNNKEL (reference sequence). CDR3 residues: CASSQSRGYTF. The CDR3 bases are TGTGCCAGCAGCCAATCAAGGGGCTACACCTTC. Complete variable domain (other parts from reference TRBV3-1 and TRBJ1-2): DTAVSQTPKYLVTQMGNDKSIKCEQNLGHDTMYWYKQDSKKFLKIMFSYNNKELIINETVPNRFSPKSPDKAHLNLHINSLELGDSAVYFCASSQSRGYTFGSGTRLTVV.

In its sample, this clonotype was seen a few times. The chain carries TRBV6-5 and TRBJ2-1; D may be TRBD1 (5 bases). Germline V gene lookup returns CDR1 MNHEY and CDR2 SVGAGI. Deletions cut 2 bases from V and 10 bases from J, with 6 bases between. The CDR3 consists of 11 residues. The CDR3, as DNA: TGTGCCAGCAGTTACAGGACAGAGCAGTTCTTC. Protein: CASSYRTEQFF.

This chain links TRBV29-1 with TRBJ2-5; TRBD1 is a possible D gene (6 bases). CDR3 length equals 14 residues. V was pared by 4 bases and J by 1 base, with 13 bases between. Per germline, CDR1 SQVTM and CDR2 ANQGSEA. The CDR3 loop reads CSVGGRTLQETQYF. The CDR3 DNA reads TGCAGCGTTGGGGGGCGGACACTCCAAGAGACCCAGTACTTC.

This clonotype was recorded many times. The gene calls are TRBV20-1 and TRBJ2-1, with 10 nucleotides matching TRBD2. V was pared by 4 bases and J by 5 bases, with 8 bases of the junction left unmatched. The CDR3 extends over 15 amino acids. The germline CDR1 and CDR2 sequences are DFQATT and SNEGSKA (reference sequence). The CDR3 loop is CSATFSGGADNEQFF. The CDR3, as DNA: TGCAGTGCTACATTCAGCGGGGGGGCAGACAATGAGCAGTTCTTC.

The rearrangement uses TRBV4-2 and TRBJ2-1; 11 positions agree with TRBD2. In germline, CDR1 is LGHNA, CDR2 YNFKEQ. V was clipped by 8 bases and J by 4 bases; unmatched bases: 7. The length of the CDR3 is 15 residues. CDR3 in DNA: TGTGCCAGCGGAAATAGCGGGAGGGATTACAATGAGCAGTTCTTC. Its protein is CASGNSGRDYNEQFF.

The table lists this clonotype with a count of one. The chain links TRBV15 to TRBJ1-4; TRBD1 agrees at 10 bases. Germline CDR1 is LNHNV and CDR2 is YYDKDF (reference sequence). The junction had 1 base not matched to a gene; V was cut back by 1 base and J by 8 bases. The CDR3 is 14 amino acids. The CDR3, as DNA: TGTGCCACCAGCAGAGGACAGGGGGCAGAAAAACTGTTTTTT. This sequence encodes CATSRGQGAEKLFF.

This chain uses TRBV9 with TRBJ2-3; D unclear. The V gene lost 0 bases and the J gene lost 8 bases, with 10 bases spanning the gap. The CDR3 covers 13 residues. Looked up from germline, CDR1 is SGDLS and CDR2 is YYNGEE. The CDR3 is CASSVELQGTQYF. CDR3 in DNA: TGTGCCAGCAGCGTAGAGCTCCAAGGTACGCAGTATTTT.

This clonotype has at least ten counts. This sequence joins TRBV12-3 or TRBV12-4 and TRBJ1-5; TRBD1 aligns across 7 bases. This CDR3 has 14 residues. Germline trimming cut 6 bases from V and 6 bases from J; bases unmatched to any gene: 8. CDR3 protein: CASSPKTGRQPQHF. In DNA form, the CDR3 reads TGTGCCAGCAGCCCCAAGACAGGGCGTCAGCCCCAGCATTTT.

Many counts were recorded for this clonotype. The J gene is TRBJ1-1, the V gene TRBV7-9; no clear D gene. Trimming removed 1 base at V and 11 bases at J, with 14 bases between. This CDR3 has 13 amino acids. Germline V gene sequence: CDR1 SEHNR, CDR2 FQNEAQ (reference sequence). The CDR3 DNA is TGTGCCAGCAGCTTAGAGGCGGGTTCCACGGCTTTCTTT. It is translated as CASSLEAGSTAFF.

The chain links TRBV6-1 to TRBJ2-7; D is possibly TRBD2 (6 bases). Deletions cut 7 bases from V and 0 bases from J, with 16 bases between. The germline V gene has CDR1 MNHNS and CDR2 SASEGT. The CDR3 runs 15 residues. CDR3 coding DNA: TGTGCCAGCATCGCCAGCGGGCGGAGCTCCTACGAGCAGTACTTC. Its protein product is CASIASGRSSYEQYF.

This clonotype was recorded a few times. CDR3 sequence reads: CASSEFASGGPRSDTQYF. The CDR3 coding sequence is TGTGCCAGCAGTGAATTCGCTAGCGGGGGGCCGAGGTCAGATACGCAGTATTTT. The chain uses TRBV25-1 and TRBJ2-3; 11 bases align to TRBD2. The V gene end was trimmed by 1 base and the J gene end by 4 bases; junction bases not matched to a gene: 10. The CDR3 sequence is 18 residues long. Germline CDR1 reads MGHDK; CDR2 reads SYGVNS.

The chain is built from TRBV5-1 and TRBJ2-1; a possible D gene is TRBD2 (5 bases). Per germline, CDR1 SGHRS and CDR2 YFSETQ. The CDR3 contains 15 residues. The V end was cut by 3 bases, the J end by 5 bases, with 15 bases between. The CDR3 DNA reads TGCGCCAGCAGCTCGCTTTCGGTGAGGGACAATGAGCAGTTCTTC. The encoded protein is CASSSLSVRDNEQFF.

This clonotype appeared a few times. The chain joins TRBV24-1 to TRBJ2-2; D not resolved. Trimming cost V 5 bases and J 0 bases, with 24 bases left between them. This CDR3 region has 20 residues. Germline V CDR1 and CDR2: KGHDR, SFDVKD. CDR3 sequence (DNA): TGTGCCACCAGTGGCCCCGGAAAGGGTTGGTATCACGCGAACACCGGGGAGCTGTTTTTT. Its translation is CATSGPGKGWYHANTGELFF.

This clonotype came up a few times. The CDR3 nucleotides are TGTGCCAGCAGGCCGGGCTGGGACTCCTACGAGCAGTACTTC. This codes for CASRPGWDSYEQYF. The chain links TRBV2 to TRBJ2-7, with D unclear. The germline gives CDR1 SNHLY, CDR2 FYNNEI. Trimming stripped 6 bases from V and 0 bases from J, with 12 bases between. The CDR3 contains 14 residues.

In its sample, this clonotype was seen a few times. The chain's CDR3 is CASSLTRGRAEQYF. The CDR3 nucleotides read TGTGCCAGCAGCCTAACCAGGGGTAGAGCCGAGCAGTACTTC. The rearrangement uses TRBV7-2 and TRBJ2-7; a weak D match, TRBD1 (6 bases). CDR3 length equals 14 residues. Germline lookup yields CDR1 SGHTA and CDR2 FQGNSA. The V end lost 5 bases, the J end lost 6 bases, and 17 bases lay between the germline ends.

The sample holds a few counts of this clonotype. This sequence joins TRBV10-3 and TRBJ2-2; D is ambiguous. Germline CDR1 ENHRY, CDR2 SYGVKD. V shed 3 bases and J shed 4 bases, with 9 bases lying between them. This CDR3 contains 14 residues. The CDR3 reads CAISDGPGTGELFF. The CDR3, as DNA: TGTGCCATCAGTGACGGGCCGGGCACCGGGGAGCTGTTTTTT.

This clonotype was seen only a few times. This rearrangement joins TRBV7-6 to TRBJ2-7, with D possibly TRBD1 on 5 matching bases. The CDR3 is made up of 13 amino acids. Per the germline V gene, CDR1 is SGHVS and CDR2 is FNYEAQ. V was clipped by 1 base and J by 7 bases, with 11 bases between them. The CDR3 is CASSLGPGNEQYF. CDR3 sequence (DNA): TGTGCCAGCAGCTTAGGGCCAGGGAATGAGCAGTACTTC.

This clonotype occurred a few times. The rearrangement links TRBV4-3 to TRBJ2-1, with D unresolved. The V and J ends lost 1 base and 5 bases respectively, with 6 bases between them. From germline, CDR1 is LGHNA and CDR2 YSLEER. The CDR3 contains 13 residues. CDR3 in amino acids: CASSQGFNNEQFF. CDR3 sequence (DNA): TGCGCCAGCAGCCAAGGATTTAACAATGAGCAGTTCTTC.

This clonotype turned up a few times. V and J are TRBV12-3 or TRBV12-4 and TRBJ2-5; D is possibly TRBD1 or TRBD2 (5 bases each). This CDR3 comprises 16 residues. Deletions cut 1 base from V and 5 bases from J, with 17 bases between. The CDR3 is CASSLVRMGVGETQYF. DNA for the CDR3: TGTGCCAGCAGTTTAGTCAGGATGGGGGTGGGGGAGACCCAGTACTTC.

This clonotype occurred a few times. The chain combines TRBV7-6 with TRBJ2-7, with D possibly TRBD1 on 6 matching bases. Germline loops: CDR1 SGHVS, CDR2 FNYEAQ. Trimming took off 6 bases at V and 2 bases at J, with 17 bases between the two ends. CDR3 length: 15 amino acids. As DNA, the CDR3 is TGTGCCAGCAGTCGACAGGCTAAGGATCCCTACGAGCAGTACTTC. Encoded protein: CASSRQAKDPYEQYF. The full variable domain, in which reference TRBV7-6 and TRBJ2-7 provide the parts outside the CDR3, is GAGVSQSPRYKVTKRGQDVALRCDPISGHVSLYWYRQALGQGPEFLTYFNYEAQQDKSGLPNDRFSAERPEGSISTLTIQRTEQRDSAMYRCASSRQAKDPYEQYFGPGTRLTVT.

This clonotype was seen a handful of times. V and J are TRBV6-1 and TRBJ1-5; possible D gene TRBD1, 6 bases. The CDR3 covers 15 residues. In germline, CDR1 is MNHNS, CDR2 SASEGT. The germline V and J ends were trimmed by 5 bases and 6 bases, with 17 bases remaining between them. The CDR3 sequence is CASSLSRGGSQPQHF. The DNA for the CDR3 is TGTGCCAGCAGTCTATCTAGGGGGGGGAGTCAGCCCCAGCATTTT.

V gene TRBV30 combines with J gene TRBJ1-1; D perhaps matches TRBD1 (5 bases). CDR1 GTSNPN and CDR2 SVGIG come from the germline V gene (reference sequence). V lost 8 bases and J 0 bases, leaving 13 bases between the germline ends. This CDR3 has 13 amino acids. CDR3 region: CAIQQELNTEAFF. CDR3 nucleotide sequence: TGTGCCATCCAACAGGAATTGAACACTGAAGCTTTCTTT.

The chain carries TRBV6-2 or TRBV6-3 and TRBJ1-1; 9 positions agree with TRBD1. With V trimmed by 5 bases and J by 1 base, 11 bases remained unmatched. CDR3 length equals 17 residues. The V gene's germline CDR1 is MNHEY and CDR2 SVGEGT. The CDR3 reads CASSHVDRGLWNTEAFF. CDR3 bases: TGTGCCAGCAGTCACGTAGACAGGGGGTTATGGAACACTGAAGCTTTCTTT.

This chain links TRBV4-2 with TRBJ2-3; D is undetermined. The V gene lost 4 bases and the J gene lost 0 bases, with 14 bases spanning the gap. The CDR3 is 16 residues long. Germline-derived CDR1 and CDR2 are LGHNA and YNFKEQ. In DNA, the CDR3 is TGTGCCAGCAGCCCCAGCGTGGGCTCTAGCACAGATACGCAGTATTTT. Translated: CASSPSVGSSTDTQYF.